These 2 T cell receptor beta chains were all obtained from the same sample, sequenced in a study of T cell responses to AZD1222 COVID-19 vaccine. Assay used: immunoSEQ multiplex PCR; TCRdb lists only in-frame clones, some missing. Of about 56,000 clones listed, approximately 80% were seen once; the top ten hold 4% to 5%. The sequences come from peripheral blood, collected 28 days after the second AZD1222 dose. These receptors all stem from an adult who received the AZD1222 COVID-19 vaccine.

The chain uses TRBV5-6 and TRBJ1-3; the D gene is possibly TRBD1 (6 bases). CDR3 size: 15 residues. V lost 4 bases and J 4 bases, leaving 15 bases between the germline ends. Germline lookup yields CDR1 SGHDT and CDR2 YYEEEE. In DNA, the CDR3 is TGTGCCAGCAGCCTCCCCCGGGGGACAGGAAACACCATATATTTT. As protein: CASSLPRGTGNTIYF.

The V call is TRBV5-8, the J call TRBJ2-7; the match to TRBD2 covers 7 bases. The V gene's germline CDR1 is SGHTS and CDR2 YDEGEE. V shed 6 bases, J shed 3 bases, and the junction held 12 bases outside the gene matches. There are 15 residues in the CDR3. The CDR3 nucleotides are TGTGCCAGCACCTCTTGGGAGGGGATAAACTACGAGCAGTACTTC. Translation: CASTSWEGINYEQYF.